The clone carrying this T cell receptor beta chain was recorded many times. Its antigen is not known. One entry per CDR3 protein, called by TCRdb with MiXCR from the RT-PCR reads. The data contain 450,000 to 600,000 distinct CDR3 sequences, approximately 7.6% of them singletons. This entry is derived from a study of response to subunit inactivated influenza vaccine. Overall study findings and caveats: Each seasonal influenza vaccination, the authors suggested, recruits few new T cells.

The V and J ends lost 4 bases and 1 base, in that order; junction bases with no gene match: 4. CDR1 DFQATT and CDR2 SNEGSKA come from the germline V gene (reference sequence). The CDR3 totals 14 residues. This specimen was PBMCs from blood, taken roughly 24 months after vaccination. V and J are TRBV20-1 and TRBJ2-3, with 8 positions matching TRBD2. The receptor was derived from a man between 50 and 75 years old who received an inactivated influenza vaccine. The CDR3 bases are TGCAGTGCTAAGCGGGGGCCCGGCACAGATACGCAGTATTTT. Translation: CSAKRGPGTDTQYF.